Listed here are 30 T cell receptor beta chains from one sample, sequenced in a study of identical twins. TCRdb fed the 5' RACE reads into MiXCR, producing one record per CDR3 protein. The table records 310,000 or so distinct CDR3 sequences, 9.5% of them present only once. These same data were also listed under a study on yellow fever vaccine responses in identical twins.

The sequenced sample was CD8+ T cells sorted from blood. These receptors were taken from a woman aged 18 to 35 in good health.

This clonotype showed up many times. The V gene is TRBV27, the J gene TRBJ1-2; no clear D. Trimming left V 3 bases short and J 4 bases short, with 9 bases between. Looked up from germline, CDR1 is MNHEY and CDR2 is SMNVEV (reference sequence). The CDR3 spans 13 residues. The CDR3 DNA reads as TGTGCCAGCAGTTTGAACCGACTCTATGGCTACACCTTC. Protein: CASSLNRLYGYTF.

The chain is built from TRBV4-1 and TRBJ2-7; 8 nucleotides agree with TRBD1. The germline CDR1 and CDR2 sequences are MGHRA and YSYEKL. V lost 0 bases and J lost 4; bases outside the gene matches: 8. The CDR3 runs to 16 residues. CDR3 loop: CASSQDVAGGGYEQYF. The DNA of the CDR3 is TGCGCCAGCAGCCAAGATGTGGCAGGGGGCGGATACGAGCAGTACTTC.

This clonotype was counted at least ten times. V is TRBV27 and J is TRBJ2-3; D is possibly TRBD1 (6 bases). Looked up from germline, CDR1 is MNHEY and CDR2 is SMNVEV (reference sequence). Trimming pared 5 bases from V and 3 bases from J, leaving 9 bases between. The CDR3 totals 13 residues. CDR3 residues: CASSQGWTDTQYF. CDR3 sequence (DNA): TGTGCCAGCAGTCAGGGGTGGACAGATACGCAGTATTTT.

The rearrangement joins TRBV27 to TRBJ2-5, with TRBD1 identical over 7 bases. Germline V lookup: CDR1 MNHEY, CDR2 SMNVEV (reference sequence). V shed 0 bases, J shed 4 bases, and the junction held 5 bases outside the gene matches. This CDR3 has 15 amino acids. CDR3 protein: CASSLSVDRVETQYF. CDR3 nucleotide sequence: TGTGCCAGCAGTTTATCCGTCGACAGGGTAGAGACCCAGTACTTC.

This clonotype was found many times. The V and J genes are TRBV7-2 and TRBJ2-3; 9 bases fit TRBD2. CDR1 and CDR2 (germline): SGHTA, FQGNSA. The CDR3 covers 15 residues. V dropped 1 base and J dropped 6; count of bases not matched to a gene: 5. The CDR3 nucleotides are TGTGCCAGCAGCTTAGATGGGACTAGCCATGATACGCAGTATTTT. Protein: CASSLDGTSHDTQYF.

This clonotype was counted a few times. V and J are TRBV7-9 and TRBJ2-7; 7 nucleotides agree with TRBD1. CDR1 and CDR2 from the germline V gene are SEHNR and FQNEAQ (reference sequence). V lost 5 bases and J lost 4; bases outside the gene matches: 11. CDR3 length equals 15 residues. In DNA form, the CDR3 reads TGTGCCAGCAGCCCCACGACAGGGTTTCGTTACGAGCAGTACTTC. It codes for CASSPTTGFRYEQYF.

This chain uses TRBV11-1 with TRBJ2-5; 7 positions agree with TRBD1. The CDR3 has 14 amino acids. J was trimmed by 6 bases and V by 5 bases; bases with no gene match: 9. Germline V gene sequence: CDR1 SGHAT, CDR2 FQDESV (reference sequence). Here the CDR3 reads CASSLGTEMKTQYF. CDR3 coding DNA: TGTGCCAGCAGCCTCGGGACAGAAATGAAGACCCAGTACTTC.

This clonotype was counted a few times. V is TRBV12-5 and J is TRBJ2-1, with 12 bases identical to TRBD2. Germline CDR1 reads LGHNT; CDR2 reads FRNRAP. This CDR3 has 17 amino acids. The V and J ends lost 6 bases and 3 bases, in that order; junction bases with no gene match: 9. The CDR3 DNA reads TGTGCTAGTGGACGTCAGACTAGCGGGGGAGACTACAATGAGCAGTTCTTC. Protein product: CASGRQTSGGDYNEQFF.

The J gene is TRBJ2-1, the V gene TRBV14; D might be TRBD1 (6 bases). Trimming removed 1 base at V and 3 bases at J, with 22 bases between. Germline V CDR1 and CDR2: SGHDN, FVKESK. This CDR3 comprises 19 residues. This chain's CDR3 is CASSQAHPPGTRNYNEQFF. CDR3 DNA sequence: TGTGCCAGCAGCCAAGCACACCCCCCTGGGACAAGGAACTACAATGAGCAGTTCTTC.

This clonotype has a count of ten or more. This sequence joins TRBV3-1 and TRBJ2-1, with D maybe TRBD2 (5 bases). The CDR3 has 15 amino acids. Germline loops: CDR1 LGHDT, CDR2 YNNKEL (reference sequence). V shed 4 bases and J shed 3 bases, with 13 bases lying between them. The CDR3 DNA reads TGTGCCAGCAGCCCCGAGTTGAGGGACTACAATGAGCAGTTCTTC. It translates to CASSPELRDYNEQFF.

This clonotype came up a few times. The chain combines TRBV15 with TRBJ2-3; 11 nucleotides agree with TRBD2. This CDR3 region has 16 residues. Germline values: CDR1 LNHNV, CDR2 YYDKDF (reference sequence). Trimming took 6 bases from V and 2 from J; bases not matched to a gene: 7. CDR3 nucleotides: TGTGCCACCAGTCTTGCTAGCGGGAGGATCACAGATACGCAGTATTTT. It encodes CATSLASGRITDTQYF.

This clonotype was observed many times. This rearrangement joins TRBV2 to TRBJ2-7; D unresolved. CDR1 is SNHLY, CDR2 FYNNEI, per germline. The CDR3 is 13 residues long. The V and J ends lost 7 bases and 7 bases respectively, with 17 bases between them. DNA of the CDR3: TGTGCCAGCAAGGAGCTTCCTAGGCGGGAGCAGTACTTC. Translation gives CASKELPRREQYF.

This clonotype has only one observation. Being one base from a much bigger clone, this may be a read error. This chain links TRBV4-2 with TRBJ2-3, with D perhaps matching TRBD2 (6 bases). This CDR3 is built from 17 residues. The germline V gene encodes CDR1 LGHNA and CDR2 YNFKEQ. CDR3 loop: CVSSQKSEGTSTDTQYF. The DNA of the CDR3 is TGTGTCAGCAGCCAGAAATCGGAGGGTACTAGCACAGATACGCAGTATTTT.

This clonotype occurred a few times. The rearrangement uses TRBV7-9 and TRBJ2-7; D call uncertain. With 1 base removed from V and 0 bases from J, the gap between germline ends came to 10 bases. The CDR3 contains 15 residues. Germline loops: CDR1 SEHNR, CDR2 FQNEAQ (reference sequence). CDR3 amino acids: CASSLVPAHSYEQYF. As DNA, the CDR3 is TGTGCCAGCAGCTTAGTTCCGGCTCACTCCTACGAGCAGTACTTC.

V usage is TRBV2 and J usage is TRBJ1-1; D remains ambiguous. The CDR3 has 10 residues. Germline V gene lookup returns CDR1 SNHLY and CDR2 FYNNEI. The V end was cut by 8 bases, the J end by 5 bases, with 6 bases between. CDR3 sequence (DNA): TGTGCCAGCCGCAGAACTGAAGCTTTCTTT. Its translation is CASRRTEAFF. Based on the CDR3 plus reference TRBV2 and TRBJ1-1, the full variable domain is EPEVTQTPSHQVTQMGQEVILRCVPISNHLYFYWYRQILGQKVEFLVSFYNNEISEKSEIFDDQFSVERPDGSNFTLKIRSTKLEDSAMYFCASRRTEAFFGQGTRLTVV.

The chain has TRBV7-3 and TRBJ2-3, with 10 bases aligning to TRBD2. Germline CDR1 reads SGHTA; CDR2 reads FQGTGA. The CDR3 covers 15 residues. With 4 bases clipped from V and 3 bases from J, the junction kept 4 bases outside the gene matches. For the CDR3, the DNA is TGTGCCAGCAGCTGGACTAGCGGAGAAACAGATACGCAGTATTTT. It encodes CASSWTSGETDTQYF.

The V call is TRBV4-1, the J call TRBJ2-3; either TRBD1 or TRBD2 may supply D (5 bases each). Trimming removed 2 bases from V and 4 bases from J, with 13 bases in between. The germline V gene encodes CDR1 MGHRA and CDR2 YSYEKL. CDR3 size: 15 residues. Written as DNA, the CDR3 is TGCGCCAGCAGCCAACTATACGGGGCAGCAGATACGCAGTATTTT. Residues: CASSQLYGAADTQYF.

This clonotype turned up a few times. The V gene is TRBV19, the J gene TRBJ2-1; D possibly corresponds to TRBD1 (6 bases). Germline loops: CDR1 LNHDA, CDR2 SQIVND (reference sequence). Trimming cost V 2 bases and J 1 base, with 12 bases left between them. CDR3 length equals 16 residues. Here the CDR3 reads CASSISTGWSYNEQFF. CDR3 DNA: TGTGCCAGTAGTATATCGACAGGCTGGTCCTACAATGAGCAGTTCTTC.

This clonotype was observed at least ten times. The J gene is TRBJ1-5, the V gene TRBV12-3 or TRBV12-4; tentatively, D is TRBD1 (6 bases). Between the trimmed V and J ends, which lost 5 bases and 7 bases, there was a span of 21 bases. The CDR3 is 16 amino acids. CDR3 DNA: TGTGCCAGCAGTCCCGAGAGTACAGGGCGAGGCCAGCCCCAGCATTTT. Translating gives CASSPESTGRGQPQHF.

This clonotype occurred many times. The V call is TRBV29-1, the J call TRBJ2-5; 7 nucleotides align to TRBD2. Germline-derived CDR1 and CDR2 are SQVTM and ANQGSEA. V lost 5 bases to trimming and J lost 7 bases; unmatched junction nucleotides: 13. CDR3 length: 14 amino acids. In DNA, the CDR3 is TGCAGCGTTCGACTAGCTCGCCAGGAGGTGACCCAGTACTTC. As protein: CSVRLARQEVTQYF.

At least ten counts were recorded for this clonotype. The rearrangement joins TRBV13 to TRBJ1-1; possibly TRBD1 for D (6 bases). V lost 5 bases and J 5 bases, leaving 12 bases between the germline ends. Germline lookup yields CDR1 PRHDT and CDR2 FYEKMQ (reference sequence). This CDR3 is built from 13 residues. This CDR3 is CASSPGTRTEAFF. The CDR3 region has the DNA TGTGCCAGCAGCCCAGGGACACGGACTGAAGCTTTCTTT.

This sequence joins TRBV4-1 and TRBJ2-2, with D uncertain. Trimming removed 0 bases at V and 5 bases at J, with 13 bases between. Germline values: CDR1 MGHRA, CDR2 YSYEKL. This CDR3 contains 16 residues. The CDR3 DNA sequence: TGCGCCAGCAGCCAAGATTCCGGCCTGATGACCGGGGAGCTGTTTTTT. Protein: CASSQDSGLMTGELFF.

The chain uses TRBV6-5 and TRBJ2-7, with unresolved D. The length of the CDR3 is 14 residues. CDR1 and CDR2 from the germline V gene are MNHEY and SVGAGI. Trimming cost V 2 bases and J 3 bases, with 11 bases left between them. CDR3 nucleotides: TGTGCCAGCAGTTACGGTGGGCCGCTCTACGAGCAGTACTTC. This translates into CASSYGGPLYEQYF.

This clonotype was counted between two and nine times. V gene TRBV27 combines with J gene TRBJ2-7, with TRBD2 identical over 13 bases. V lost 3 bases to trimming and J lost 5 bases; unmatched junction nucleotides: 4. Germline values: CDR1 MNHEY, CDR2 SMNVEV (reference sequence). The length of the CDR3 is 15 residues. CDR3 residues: CASSFGLAGENEQYF. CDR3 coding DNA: TGTGCCAGCAGTTTCGGACTAGCGGGAGAAAACGAGCAGTACTTC.

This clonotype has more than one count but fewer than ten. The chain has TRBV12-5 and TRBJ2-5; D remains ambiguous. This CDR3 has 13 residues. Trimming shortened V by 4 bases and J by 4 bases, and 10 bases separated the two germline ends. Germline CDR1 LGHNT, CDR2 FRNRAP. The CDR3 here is CASGSQPRETQYF. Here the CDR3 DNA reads TGTGCTAGTGGTTCCCAGCCTAGAGAGACCCAGTACTTC. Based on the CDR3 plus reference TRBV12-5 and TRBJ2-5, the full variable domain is DARVTQTPRHKVTEMGQEVTMRCQPILGHNTVFWYRQTMMQGLELLAYFRNRAPLDDSGMPKDRFSAEMPDATLATLKIQPSEPRDSAVYFCASGSQPRETQYFGPGTRLLVL.

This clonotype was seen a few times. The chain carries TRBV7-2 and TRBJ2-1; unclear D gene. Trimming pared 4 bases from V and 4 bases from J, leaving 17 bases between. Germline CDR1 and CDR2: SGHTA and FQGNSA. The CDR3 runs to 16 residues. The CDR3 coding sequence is TGTGCCAGCAGCTCATATTGGGATAATGGGTACAATGAGCAGTTCTTC. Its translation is CASSSYWDNGYNEQFF.

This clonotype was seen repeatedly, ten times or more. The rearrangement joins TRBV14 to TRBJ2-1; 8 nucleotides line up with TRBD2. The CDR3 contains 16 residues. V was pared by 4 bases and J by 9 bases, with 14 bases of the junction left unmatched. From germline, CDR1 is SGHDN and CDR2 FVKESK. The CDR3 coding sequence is TGTGCCAGCAGCCCCATGTCCCCGCGGGGGGTAAGTGAGCAGTTCTTC. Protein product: CASSPMSPRGVSEQFF.

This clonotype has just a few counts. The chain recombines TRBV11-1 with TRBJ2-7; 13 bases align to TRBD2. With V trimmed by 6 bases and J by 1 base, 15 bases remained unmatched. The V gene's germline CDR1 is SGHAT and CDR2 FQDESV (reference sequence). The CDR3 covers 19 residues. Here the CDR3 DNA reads TGTGCCAGCAGTTCGCCGACTAGCGGGGGGCCCTCCCCGTCCTACGAGCAGTACTTC. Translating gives CASSSPTSGGPSPSYEQYF.

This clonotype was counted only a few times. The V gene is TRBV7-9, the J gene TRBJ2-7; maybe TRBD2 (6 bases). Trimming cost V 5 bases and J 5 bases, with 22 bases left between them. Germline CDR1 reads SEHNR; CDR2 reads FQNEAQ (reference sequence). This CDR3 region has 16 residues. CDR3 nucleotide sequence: TGTGCCAGCAGCCCAGCACTGGGACTCAATGGGAACGAGCAGTACTTC. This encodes CASSPALGLNGNEQYF.

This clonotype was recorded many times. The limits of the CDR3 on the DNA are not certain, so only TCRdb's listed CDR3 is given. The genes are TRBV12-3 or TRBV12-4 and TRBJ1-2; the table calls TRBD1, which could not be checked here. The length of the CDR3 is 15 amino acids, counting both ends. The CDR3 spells CASSFGPGVNYGYTF.